This T cell receptor beta chain was obtained from a study of blood T cell repertoires in COVID-19. Study context: From the United States, Italy and Spain came samples of acute and convalescent COVID-19. Sources were T cells, B-cell-depleted T cells, or PBMCs; the material itself was cDNA or gDNA.

The CDR3 runs 13 residues. Trimming took 0 bases from V and 9 from J, leaving 11 bases between them. The germline gives CDR1 SGHDN, CDR2 FVKESK. TCRdb's table, derived via immunoSEQ multiplex PCR, lists solely in-frame clones and lacks some. The sample yields roughly 250,000 clones, around four fifths seen once. The rearrangement links TRBV14 to TRBJ1-1; a weak D match, TRBD1 (6 bases). This TCR was sampled from a woman aged 60-75 years with active or convalescent COVID-19. Sequenced input: peripheral blood. As DNA, the CDR3 is TGTGCCAGCAGCCAAGATAGGGGGGGAAAAGCTTTCTTT. The encoded protein is CASSQDRGGKAFF.